Listed below are T cell receptor beta chains from one sample, sequenced in a study of OX40 agonist ivuxolimab in advanced cancers. Here immunoSEQ multiplex PCR was the method, and the copy in TCRdb shows in-frame clones only, minus some. In the table there are 50,000 or so clones, around 90% of which are singletons. This specimen consisted of CD4+ or CD8+ T cells sorted from blood, obtained in a trial of the OX40 agonist ivuxolimab. The receptors come from an adult with an advanced solid tumor such as melanoma, head and neck, liver or kidney cancer. The CDR3 runs from the conserved cysteine through the conserved F or W. Fields, in order: V gene, J gene, D gene, CDR3 DNA, CDR3 protein. D genes are given only for firm matches.

TRBV6-5	TRBJ1-1	TRBD1	TGTGCCAGCAGTTACGGGACAGCGCTCATGAACACTGAAGCTTTCTTT	CASSYGTALMNTEAFF
TRBV19	TRBJ1-1	-	TGTGCCAGTAGTCTCGCCCAGTCTACGGGGTTAACTGAAGCTTTCTTT	CASSLAQSTGLTEAFF
TRBV6-5	TRBJ2-1	-	TGTGCCAGCAGTTACGACGGCTACAATGAGCAGTTCTTC	CASSYDGYNEQFF
TRBV27	TRBJ2-3	TRBD2	TGTGCCAGCAGTTTACTAGCGGGATACACAGATACGCAGTATTTT	CASSLLAGYTDTQYF
TRBV30	TRBJ2-3	TRBD2	TGTGCCTGGAACGAACCGGGACTAGTACTAGATACGCAGTATTTT	CAWNEPGLVLDTQYF
TRBV4-1	TRBJ2-7	-	TGCGCCAGCAGCCAAGATACGGAGCGGTTCTACGAGCAGTACTTC	CASSQDTERFYEQYF
TRBV19	TRBJ2-3	TRBD2	TGTGCCAGTGAGCCGACTAGCGGAACTACCTATACGCAGTATTTT	CASEPTSGTTYTQYF
TRBV7-8	TRBJ1-5	-	TGTGCCAGCAGCTTAGCTAGGGCAGGGTATCAGCCCCAGCATTTT	CASSLARAGYQPQHF
TRBV30	TRBJ1-3	-	TGTGCCTGGAGGCCCCGTAACGCAGGAAACACCATATATTTT	CAWRPRNAGNTIYF
TRBV9	TRBJ2-7	TRBD2	TGTGCCAGCAGCTCTCAACCGACTAGCGGGGTCTACGAGCAGTACTTC	CASSSQPTSGVYEQYF
TRBV19	TRBJ1-1	-	TGTGCCAGTAGTATCTGGGGAAGCGGGGGTGAAGCTTTCTTT	CASSIWGSGGEAFF
TRBV27	TRBJ1-3	-	TGTGCCAGCAGTCCCGACTCCCTGCTCTCTGGAAACACCATATATTTT	CASSPDSLLSGNTIYF
TRBV27	TRBJ2-2	-	TGTGCCAGCAGTGATAGGCCTAACACCGGGGAGCTGTTTTTT	CASSDRPNTGELFF